This T cell receptor beta chain was sequenced during a study of T cell responses to AZD1222 COVID-19 vaccine. Overall study findings and caveats: Clonal diversity was possibly underestimated, and the donors were mostly white British, with more females.

Of note for this clone: Its antigen remains unidentified.

Produced via immunoSEQ multiplex PCR; TCRdb's table is partial and in-frame only. The repertoire consists of 180,000 or so clones, with roughly 91% occurring once and the leading ten covering roughly 25%. The CDR3 is made up of 11 amino acids. V dropped 6 bases and J dropped 3 bases, with 5 bases sitting between them. Germline CDR1 SEHNR, CDR2 FQNEAQ (reference sequence). The rearrangement joins TRBV7-9 to TRBJ2-5; D possibly corresponds to TRBD2 (5 bases). The starting material was peripheral blood, obtained 28 days after the second AZD1222 dose. This receptor was obtained from an adult who received the AZD1222 COVID-19 vaccine. The CDR3, as DNA: TGTGCCAGCAGAGCGGAAGAGACCCAGTACTTC. As protein: CASRAEETQYF. The full variable domain, completed using reference TRBV7-9 and TRBJ2-5, is DTGVSQNPRHKITKRGQNVTFRCDPISEHNRLYWYRQTLGQGPEFLTYFQNEAQLEKSRLLSDRFSAERPKGSFSTLEIQRTEQGDSAMYLCASRAEETQYFGPGTRLLVL.